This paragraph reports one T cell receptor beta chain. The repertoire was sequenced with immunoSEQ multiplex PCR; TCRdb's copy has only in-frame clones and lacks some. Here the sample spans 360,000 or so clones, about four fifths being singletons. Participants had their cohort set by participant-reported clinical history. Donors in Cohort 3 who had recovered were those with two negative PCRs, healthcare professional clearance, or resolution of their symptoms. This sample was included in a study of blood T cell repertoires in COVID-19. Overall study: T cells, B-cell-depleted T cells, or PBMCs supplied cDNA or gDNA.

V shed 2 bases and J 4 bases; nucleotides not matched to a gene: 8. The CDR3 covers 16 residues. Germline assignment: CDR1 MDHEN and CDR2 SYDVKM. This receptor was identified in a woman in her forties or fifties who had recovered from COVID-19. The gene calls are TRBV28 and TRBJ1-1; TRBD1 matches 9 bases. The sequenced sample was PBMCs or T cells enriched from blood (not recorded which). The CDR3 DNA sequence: TGTGCCAGCAGTTTACGTACAGGGGGCTTGGGCACTGAAGCTTTCTTT. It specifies CASSLRTGGLGTEAFF.